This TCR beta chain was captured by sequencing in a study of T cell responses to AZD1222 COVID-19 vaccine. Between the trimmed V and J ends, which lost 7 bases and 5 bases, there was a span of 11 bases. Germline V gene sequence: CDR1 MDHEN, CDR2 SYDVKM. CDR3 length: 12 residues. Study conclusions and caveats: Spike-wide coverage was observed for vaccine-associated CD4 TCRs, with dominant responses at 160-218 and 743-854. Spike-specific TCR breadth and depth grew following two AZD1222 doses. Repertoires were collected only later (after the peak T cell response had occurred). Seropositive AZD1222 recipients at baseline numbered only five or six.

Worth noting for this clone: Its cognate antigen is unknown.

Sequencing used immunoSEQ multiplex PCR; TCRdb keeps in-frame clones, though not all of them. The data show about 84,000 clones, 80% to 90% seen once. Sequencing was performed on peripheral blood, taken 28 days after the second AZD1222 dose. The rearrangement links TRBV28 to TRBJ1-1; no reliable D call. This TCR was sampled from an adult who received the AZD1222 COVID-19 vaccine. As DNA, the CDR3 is TGTGCCAGCATCTTACCCGGGACTGAAGCTTTCTTT. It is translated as CASILPGTEAFF.